The 28 T cell receptor beta chains presented below share a single source sample, sequenced in a study of blood T cell repertoires in COVID-19. TCRdb's copy holds only in-frame clones and misses some; the assay was immunoSEQ multiplex PCR. The table shows over 200,000 clones, with roughly nine tenths occurring only once. Material for sequencing was peripheral blood. These receptor sequences come from a man aged 40-50 years with active or convalescent COVID-19.

The rearrangement links TRBV3-1 (or the pseudogene TRBV3-2) to TRBJ2-3; 13 positions agree with TRBD2. Germline lookup yields CDR1 LGHDT and CDR2 YNNKEL (reference sequence). V shed 4 bases and J 2 bases; nucleotides not matched to a gene: 6. The CDR3 is made up of 17 amino acids. As DNA, the CDR3 is TGTGCCAGCAGCCGCGGACTAGCGGGGGCCTCCACAGATACGCAGTATTTT. Residues: CASSRGLAGASTDTQYF.

This clone was seen only once. The genes are TRBV5-1 and TRBJ1-6; D is possibly TRBD1 (5 bases). V dropped 0 bases and J dropped 7 bases, with 11 bases sitting between them. Germline CDR1 is SGHRS and CDR2 is YFSETQ. The CDR3 is made up of 15 amino acids. The CDR3 sequence: CASSLEVKGNSPLHF. The CDR3 nucleotides are TGCGCCAGCAGCTTGGAGGTGAAGGGGAATTCACCCCTCCACTTT.

The J gene is TRBJ1-1, the V gene TRBV27; TRBD1 agrees at 7 bases. Looked up from germline, CDR1 is MNHEY and CDR2 is SMNVEV (reference sequence). V lost 1 base and J lost 1; bases outside the gene matches: 3. The CDR3 is made up of 15 amino acids. CDR3 region: CASSLLGGRNTEAFF. The CDR3 DNA reads as TGTGCCAGCAGTTTATTAGGGGGCAGGAACACTGAAGCTTTCTTT.

The chain has TRBV27 and TRBJ2-7; D not resolved. V was clipped by 5 bases and J by 4 bases, with 12 bases between them. Germline-derived CDR1 and CDR2 are MNHEY and SMNVEV (reference sequence). CDR3 length: 13 amino acids. CDR3 bases: TGTGCCAGCAGTCAGGCCCCTCCGTACGAGCAGTACTTC. Translated, it gives CASSQAPPYEQYF.

Here the CDR3 reads CASGFGQGSYEQYF. For the CDR3, the DNA is TGTGCCAGCGGCTTCGGACAGGGGTCCTACGAGCAGTACTTC. The chain joins TRBV28 to TRBJ2-7; the match to TRBD1 covers 9 bases. There are 14 residues in the CDR3. Germline values: CDR1 MDHEN, CDR2 SYDVKM. J gave up 1 base and V 8 bases, and 6 bases lay outside the gene matches.

The rearrangement joins TRBV6-5 to TRBJ1-2; 9 bases line up with TRBD1. Trimming at V came to 6 bases and at J to 11 bases, leaving 10 bases not matched to a gene. The CDR3 runs 13 residues. Germline-derived CDR1 and CDR2 are MNHEY and SVGAGI. The CDR3 DNA sequence: TGTGCCAGCAGGATTGTCCCGGGACAGGGTTACACCTTC. Protein sequence: CASRIVPGQGYTF.

This sequence joins TRBV7-8 and TRBJ1-1; 7 bases align to TRBD1. The CDR3 totals 13 residues. Losses at the gene ends were 1 base for V and 4 bases for J; bases not matched to a gene: 0. The germline CDR1 and CDR2 sequences are SGHVS and FQNEAQ. CDR3 protein: CASSLDRGTEAFF. For the CDR3, the DNA is TGTGCCAGCAGCTTAGACAGGGGCACTGAAGCTTTCTTT.

The V call is TRBV28, the J call TRBJ1-1; unclear D gene. V lost 4 bases, J lost 3 bases, and 21 bases lay in between. CDR3 length equals 17 residues. From germline, CDR1 is MDHEN and CDR2 SYDVKM. The CDR3 is CASSSASSRWPHTEAFF. CDR3 DNA sequence: TGTGCCAGCAGTTCCGCATCCTCCAGATGGCCCCACACTGAAGCTTTCTTT.

V is TRBV27 and J is TRBJ1-2, with D perhaps TRBD1 (5 bases). The V gene lost 6 bases and the J gene lost 3 bases, with 17 bases spanning the gap. The V gene's germline CDR1 is MNHEY and CDR2 SMNVEV (reference sequence). This CDR3 has 15 residues. DNA of the CDR3: TGTGCCAGCAGCCGACTAGGGGAGACGTACTATGGCTACACCTTC. Its protein is CASSRLGETYYGYTF.

The genes are TRBV5-6 and TRBJ1-6, with D uncertain. The germline CDR1 and CDR2 sequences are SGHDT and YYEEEE. Trimming cost V 0 bases and J 10 bases, with 8 bases left between them. This CDR3 is built from 13 residues. The CDR3 coding sequence is TGTGCCAGCAGCTTGGGCACTAACTCACCCCTCCACTTT. It specifies CASSLGTNSPLHF.

V gene TRBV10-3 combines with J gene TRBJ1-6, with D tentatively TRBD1 (5 bases). This CDR3 is built from 14 residues. The germline CDR1 and CDR2 sequences are ENHRY and SYGVKD. The V end lost 0 bases, the J end lost 7 bases, and 7 bases lay between the germline ends. Here the CDR3 DNA reads TGTGCCATCAGTGAGTCGACAGACAATTCACCCCTCCACTTT. It codes for CAISESTDNSPLHF.

The V call is TRBV5-6, the J call TRBJ2-3; perhaps TRBD2 as D (5 bases). Germline CDR1 and CDR2: SGHDT and YYEEEE. The CDR3 consists of 16 residues. V gave up 4 bases and J gave up 3 bases, with 18 bases separating them. CDR3 in DNA: TGTGCCAGCAGCCTCCCAGCGGCTAAAGGGACAGATACGCAGTATTTT. This codes for CASSLPAAKGTDTQYF.

The V gene is TRBV5-5, the J gene TRBJ1-2; TRBD1 might be the D (6 bases). This CDR3 comprises 14 residues. The V end lost 4 bases, the J end lost 8 bases, and 18 bases lay between the germline ends. In germline, CDR1 is SGHKS, CDR2 YYEKEE (reference sequence). CDR3 in amino acids: CASSPSGTLRGYTF. The CDR3, as DNA: TGTGCCAGCAGCCCGTCCGGGACACTTAGGGGCTACACCTTC.

J is TRBJ1-4 and V is TRBV6-5, with 8 positions matching TRBD1. V trimming: 8 bases; J trimming: 8 bases; junction bases outside the gene matches: 10. Germline CDR1 is MNHEY and CDR2 is SVGAGI. There are 14 residues in the CDR3. The CDR3, as DNA: TGTGCCAGCTCGGACGGACAGGGTGGGGAAAAACTGTTTTTT. Translation gives CASSDGQGGEKLFF.

The chain combines TRBV27 with TRBJ1-5; a weak D match, TRBD1 (5 bases). Deletions cut 5 bases from V and 5 bases from J, with 13 bases between. Germline V gene data show CDR1 as MNHEY and CDR2 as SMNVEV (reference sequence). CDR3 length: 14 amino acids. The CDR3 loop reads CASSDRTRDQPQHF. The CDR3 nucleotides are TGTGCCAGCAGTGATAGGACAAGAGATCAGCCCCAGCATTTT.

The chain joins TRBV30 to TRBJ1-1; 9 bases map to TRBD1. After removal of 3 bases from V and 6 bases from J, the junction contained 8 bases not matched to a gene. This CDR3 comprises 14 residues. CDR1 is GTSNPN and CDR2 is SVGIG in the germline V gene (reference sequence). CDR3 in amino acids: CAWSDRGIAPEAFF. CDR3 coding DNA: TGTGCCTGGAGCGACAGGGGGATCGCTCCTGAAGCTTTCTTT.

The J gene is TRBJ1-5, the V gene TRBV28; 8 bases line up with TRBD1. CDR1 and CDR2 (germline): MDHEN, SYDVKM. The V segment lost 8 bases and the J segment 2 bases; nucleotides outside the gene matches: 11. The CDR3 spans 16 residues. CDR3 residues: CASPPPGGVGNQPQHF. DNA of the CDR3: TGTGCCAGCCCCCCACCAGGGGGCGTCGGCAATCAGCCCCAGCATTTT.

CDR3 DNA sequence: TGCAGCGTTGCCCGCAGCACTGAAGCTTTCTTT. It encodes CSVARSTEAFF. The J gene is TRBJ1-1, the V gene TRBV29-1; no definite D call. V dropped 4 bases and J dropped 4 bases, with 7 bases sitting between them. The germline gives CDR1 SQVTM, CDR2 ANQGSEA. This CDR3 region has 11 residues.

The chain couples TRBV19 to TRBJ1-4; 9 bases line up with TRBD1. Germline CDR1 is LNHDA and CDR2 is SQIVND (reference sequence). The CDR3 is 14 residues long. The V segment lost 5 bases and the J segment 8 bases; nucleotides outside the gene matches: 6. In DNA, the CDR3 is TGTGCCAGTAGTCAGGACAGGGGAGGAGAAAAACTGTTTTTT. Translated, it gives CASSQDRGGEKLFF.

Worth noting for this clone: Other DNA sequences in this sample translate to the same CDR3. This chain joins TRBV5-1 and TRBJ2-7, with D perhaps matching TRBD2 (5 bases). Trimming shortened V by 2 bases and J by 6 bases, and 12 bases separated the two germline ends. The CDR3 is 13 amino acids. Looked up from germline, CDR1 is SGHRS and CDR2 is YFSETQ. The CDR3 nucleotides read TGCGCCAGCAGCTTTAGGGAGTCGGGCGAGCAGTACTTC. Protein sequence: CASSFRESGEQYF.

This chain links TRBV27 with TRBJ2-7; 8 positions match TRBD2. Trimming at V came to 5 bases and at J to 5 bases, leaving 8 bases not matched to a gene. Germline CDR1 is MNHEY and CDR2 is SMNVEV (reference sequence). This CDR3 region has 14 residues. As DNA, the CDR3 is TGTGCCAGCAGTAACGGGGGGGCGCCGAACGAGCAGTACTTC. Its translation: CASSNGGAPNEQYF.

This clone was detected only once. This sequence joins TRBV7-7 and TRBJ2-1; 11 nucleotides agree with TRBD2. This CDR3 has 15 residues. With 6 bases clipped from V and 2 bases from J, the junction kept 3 bases outside the gene matches. Germline values: CDR1 SSHAT, CDR2 FNYEAQ (reference sequence). The CDR3 loop reads CASSLLAGAYNEQFF. For the CDR3, the DNA is TGTGCCAGCAGTTTACTAGCGGGGGCCTACAATGAGCAGTTCTTC. The full variable domain, in which reference TRBV7-7 and TRBJ2-1 provide the parts outside the CDR3, is GAGVSQSPRYKVTKRGQDVTLRCDPISSHATLYWYQQALGQGPEFLTYFNYEAQPDKSGLPSDRFSAERPEGSISTLTIQRTEQRDSAMYRCASSLLAGAYNEQFFGPGTRLTVL.

The rearrangement joins TRBV28 to TRBJ2-7, with TRBD1 identical over 7 bases. The CDR3 has 15 residues. CDR1 is MDHEN and CDR2 is SYDVKM in the germline V gene. Trimming removed 1 base from V and 0 bases from J; junction bases left unmatched: 3. The CDR3 coding sequence is TGTGCCAGCAGTTTATTTGGGACAGCCTCCTACGAGCAGTACTTC. Translating gives CASSLFGTASYEQYF.

The CDR3 DNA reads as TGCGCCAGCAGCCCGGGGACAGGTCCAAGCAATCAGCCCCAGCATTTT. Encoded protein: CASSPGTGPSNQPQHF. The rearrangement joins TRBV5-1 to TRBJ1-5; 8 bases match TRBD1. CDR1 and CDR2 from the germline V gene are SGHRS and YFSETQ. This CDR3 comprises 16 residues. J was trimmed by 1 base and V by 4 bases; bases with no gene match: 7.

The V call is TRBV15, the J call TRBJ2-7; a possible D gene is TRBD1 (5 bases). Trimming left V 3 bases short and J 7 bases short, with 16 bases between. In germline, CDR1 is LNHNV, CDR2 YYDKDF (reference sequence). The CDR3 consists of 14 residues. Here the CDR3 reads CATSRDTRTVEQYF. The DNA for the CDR3 is TGTGCCACCAGCAGGGACACAAGGACGGTGGAGCAGTACTTC.

CDR3 amino acids: CASSTGTRIHEQYF. CDR3 in DNA: TGTGCCAGCAGTACCGGGACTAGAATCCACGAGCAGTACTTC. The chain links TRBV27 to TRBJ2-7; 8 nucleotides agree with TRBD2. The CDR3 totals 14 residues. Trimming took 5 bases from V and 5 from J; bases not matched to a gene: 8. CDR1 and CDR2 (germline): MNHEY, SMNVEV (reference sequence).

V usage is TRBV5-1 and J usage is TRBJ2-3; D gene ambiguous. CDR3 length: 13 amino acids. Deletions cut 4 bases from V and 3 bases from J, with 9 bases between. Looked up from germline, CDR1 is SGHRS and CDR2 is YFSETQ. The CDR3 nucleotides are TGCGCCAGCAGCCCCCCCGGGACAGATACGCAGTATTTT. Protein sequence: CASSPPGTDTQYF.

This clone was observed a handful of times. The chain has TRBV9 and TRBJ1-2, with 7 positions matching TRBD1. The CDR3 length is 14 residues. V gave up 1 base and J gave up 7 bases; unmatched junction bases: 7. CDR1 is SGDLS, CDR2 YYNGEE, per germline. The CDR3 is CASSVLGGSGGYTF. The CDR3 bases are TGTGCCAGCAGCGTATTAGGGGGCTCGGGTGGCTACACCTTC. Combining the CDR3 with reference TRBV9 and TRBJ1-2 gives the whole variable domain DSGVTQTPKHLITATGQRVTLRCSPRSGDLSVYWYQQSLDQGLQFLIQYYNGEERAKGNILERFSAQQFPDLHSELNLSSLELGDSALYFCASSVLGGSGGYTFGSGTRLTVV.